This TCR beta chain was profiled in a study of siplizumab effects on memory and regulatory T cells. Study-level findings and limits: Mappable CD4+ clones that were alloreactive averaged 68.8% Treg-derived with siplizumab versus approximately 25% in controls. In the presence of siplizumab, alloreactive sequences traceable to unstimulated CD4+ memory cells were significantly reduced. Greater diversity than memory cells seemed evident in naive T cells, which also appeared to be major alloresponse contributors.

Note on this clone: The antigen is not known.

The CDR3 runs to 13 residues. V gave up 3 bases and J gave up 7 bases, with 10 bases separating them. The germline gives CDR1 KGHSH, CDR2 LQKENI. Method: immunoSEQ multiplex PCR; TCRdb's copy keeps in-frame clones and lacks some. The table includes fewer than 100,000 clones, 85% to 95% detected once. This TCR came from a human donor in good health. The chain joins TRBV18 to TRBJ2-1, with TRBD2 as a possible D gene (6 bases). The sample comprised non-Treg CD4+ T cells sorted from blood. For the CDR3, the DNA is TGTGCCAGCTCACCGACTAGTATTAATGAGCAGTTCTTC. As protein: CASSPTSINEQFF.